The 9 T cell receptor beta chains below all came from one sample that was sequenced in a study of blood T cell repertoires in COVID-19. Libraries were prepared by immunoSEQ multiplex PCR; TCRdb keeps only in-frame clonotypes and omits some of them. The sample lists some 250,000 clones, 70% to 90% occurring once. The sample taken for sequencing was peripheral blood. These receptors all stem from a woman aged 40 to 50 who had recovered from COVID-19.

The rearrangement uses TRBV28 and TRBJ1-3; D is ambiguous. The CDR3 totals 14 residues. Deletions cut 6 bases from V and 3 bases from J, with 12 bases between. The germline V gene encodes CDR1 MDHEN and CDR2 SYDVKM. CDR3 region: CASSTPHSGNTIYF. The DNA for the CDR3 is TGTGCCAGCAGCACACCCCACAGTGGAAACACCATATATTTT. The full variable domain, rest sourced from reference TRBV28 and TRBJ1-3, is DVKVTQSSRYLVKRTGEKVFLECVQDMDHENMFWYRQDPGLGLRLIYFSYDVKMKEKGDIPEGYSVSREKKERFSLILESASTNQTSMYLCASSTPHSGNTIYFGEGSWLTVV.

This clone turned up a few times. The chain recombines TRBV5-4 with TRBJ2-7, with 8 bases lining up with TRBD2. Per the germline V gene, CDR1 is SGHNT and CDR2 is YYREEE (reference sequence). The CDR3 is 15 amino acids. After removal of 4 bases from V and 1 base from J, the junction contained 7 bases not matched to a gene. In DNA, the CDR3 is TGTGCCAGCAGCCTCCCGACTAGCGTGTCCTACGAGCAGTACTTC. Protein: CASSLPTSVSYEQYF.

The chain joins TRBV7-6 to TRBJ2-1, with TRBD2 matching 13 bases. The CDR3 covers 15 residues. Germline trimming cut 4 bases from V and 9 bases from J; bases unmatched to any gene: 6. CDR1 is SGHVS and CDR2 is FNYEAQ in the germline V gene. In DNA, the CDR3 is TGTGCCAGCAGCTCCCGGACTAGCGGGAGTAGTGAGCAGTTCTTC. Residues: CASSSRTSGSSEQFF. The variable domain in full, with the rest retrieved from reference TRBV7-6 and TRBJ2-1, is GAGVSQSPRYKVTKRGQDVALRCDPISGHVSLYWYRQALGQGPEFLTYFNYEAQQDKSGLPNDRFSAERPEGSISTLTIQRTEQRDSAMYRCASSSRTSGSSEQFFGPGTRLTVL.

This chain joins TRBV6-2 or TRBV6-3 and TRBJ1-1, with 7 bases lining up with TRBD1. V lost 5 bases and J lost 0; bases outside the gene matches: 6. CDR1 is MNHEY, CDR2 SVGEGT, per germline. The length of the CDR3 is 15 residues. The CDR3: CASSGRQGMNTEAFF. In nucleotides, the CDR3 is TGTGCCAGCAGTGGAAGACAGGGAATGAACACTGAAGCTTTCTTT.

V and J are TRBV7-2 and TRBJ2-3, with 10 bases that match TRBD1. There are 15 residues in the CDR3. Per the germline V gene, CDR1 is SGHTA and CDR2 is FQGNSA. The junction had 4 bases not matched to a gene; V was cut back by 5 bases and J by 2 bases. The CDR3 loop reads CASSPDRGATDTQYF. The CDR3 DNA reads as TGTGCCAGCAGCCCGGACAGGGGGGCCACAGATACGCAGTATTTT.

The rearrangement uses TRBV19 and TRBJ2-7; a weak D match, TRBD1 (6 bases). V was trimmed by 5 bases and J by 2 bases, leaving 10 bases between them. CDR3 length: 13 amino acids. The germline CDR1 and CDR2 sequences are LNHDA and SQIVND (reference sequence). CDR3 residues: CASSQQGAYEQYF. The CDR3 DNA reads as TGTGCCAGTAGTCAACAGGGAGCCTACGAGCAGTACTTC.

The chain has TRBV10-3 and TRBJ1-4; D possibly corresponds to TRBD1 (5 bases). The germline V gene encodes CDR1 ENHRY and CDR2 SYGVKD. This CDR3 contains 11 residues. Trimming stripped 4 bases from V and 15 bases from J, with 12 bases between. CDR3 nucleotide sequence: TGTGCCATCAGTGCGGGGGTGAGGTTGTTTTTT. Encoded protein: CAISAGVRLFF.

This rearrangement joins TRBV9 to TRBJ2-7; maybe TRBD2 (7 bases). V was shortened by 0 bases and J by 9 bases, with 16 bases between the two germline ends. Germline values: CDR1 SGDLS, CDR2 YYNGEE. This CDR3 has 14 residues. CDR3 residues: CASSVEGGGVRQYF. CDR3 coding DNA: TGTGCCAGCAGCGTAGAAGGAGGGGGGGTACGGCAGTACTTC. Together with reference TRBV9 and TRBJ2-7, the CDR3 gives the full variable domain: DSGVTQTPKHLITATGQRVTLRCSPRSGDLSVYWYQQSLDQGLQFLIQYYNGEERAKGNILERFSAQQFPDLHSELNLSSLELGDSALYFCASSVEGGGVRQYFGPGTRLTVT.

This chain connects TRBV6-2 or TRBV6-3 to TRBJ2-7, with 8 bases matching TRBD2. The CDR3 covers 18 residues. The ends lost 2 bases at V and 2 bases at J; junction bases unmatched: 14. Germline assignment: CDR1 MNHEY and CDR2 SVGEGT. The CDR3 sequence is CASSYPRTSPRTPYEQYF. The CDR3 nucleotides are TGTGCCAGCAGTTACCCAAGGACTAGCCCCCGAACCCCCTACGAGCAGTACTTC.